The sequence of this T cell receptor beta chain was determined in a study of T-cell memory formation after mild COVID-19. Study-level points and caveats: Balance between CD4 and CD8 was seen in clones contracting day 15 to 85, and a CD4+ lean was seen in later expanders. Contracting CD8+ clones were enriched in EMRA, CD4+ mainly in CM and EM. Prior to infection, memory already included some responding clones, suggesting cross-reactive memory joined.

This clonotype was counted a few times. Antigen: not known. TCRdb reanalysed the 5' RACE reads using MiXCR and keeps one entry per CDR3 protein. This table has 350,000 to 500,000 distinct CDR3 sequences, around 20% appearing once. The sequence was obtained from an adult woman who had mild COVID-19 (a few samples of this study predate the infection). Cell type and time point are not known. Material for sequencing was PBMCs or a T cell subset sorted from them (not recorded which).

CDR3 in DNA: TGCAGTGCTTTGGACAGCCTTACTAACTATGGCTACACCTTC. It codes for CSALDSLTNYGYTF. The gene calls are TRBV20-1 and TRBJ1-2, with D perhaps matching TRBD1 (6 bases). Per germline, CDR1 DFQATT and CDR2 SNEGSKA (reference sequence). The CDR3 has 14 amino acids. Trimming removed 5 bases from V and 0 bases from J, with 13 bases in between.